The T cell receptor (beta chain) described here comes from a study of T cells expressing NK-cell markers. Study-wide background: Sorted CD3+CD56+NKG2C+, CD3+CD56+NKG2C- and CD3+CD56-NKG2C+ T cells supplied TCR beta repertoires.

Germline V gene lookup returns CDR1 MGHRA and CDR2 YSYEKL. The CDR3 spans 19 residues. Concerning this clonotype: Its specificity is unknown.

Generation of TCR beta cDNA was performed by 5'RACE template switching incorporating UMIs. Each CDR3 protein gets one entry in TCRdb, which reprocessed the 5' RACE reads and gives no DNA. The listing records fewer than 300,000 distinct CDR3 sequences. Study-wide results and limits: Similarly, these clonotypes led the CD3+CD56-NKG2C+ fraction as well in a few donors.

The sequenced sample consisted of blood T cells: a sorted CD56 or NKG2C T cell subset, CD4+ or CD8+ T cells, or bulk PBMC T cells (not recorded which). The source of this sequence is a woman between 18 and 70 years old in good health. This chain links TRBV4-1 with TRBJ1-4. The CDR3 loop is CASSQDLPRRSKINEKLFF.